The 32 T cell receptor beta chains in this list originate from one sample, sequenced in a study of T cell responses to AZD1222 COVID-19 vaccine. The protocol was immunoSEQ multiplex PCR, while the TCRdb copy is restricted to in-frame clones and leaves out a portion. The table includes about 130,000 clones, 90% to 95% detected once. The sample was peripheral blood, taken on day 0 of AZD1222 vaccination. The receptors here all came from an adult in good health.

This clone was seen a single time. The rearrangement joins TRBV24-1 to TRBJ1-5, with 8 bases matching TRBD1. The CDR3 runs to 17 residues. The V gene's germline CDR1 is KGHDR and CDR2 SFDVKD. Trimming at V came to 3 bases and at J to 1 base, leaving 7 bases not matched to a gene. For the CDR3, the DNA is TGTGCCACCAGTGATACCGGACAGGGAGTAAGCAATCAGCCCCAGCATTTT. This translates into CATSDTGQGVSNQPQHF.

The chain joins TRBV19 to TRBJ1-5, with D perhaps matching TRBD1 (5 bases). This CDR3 region has 14 residues. V was clipped by 2 bases and J by 5 bases, with 10 bases between them. CDR1 and CDR2 (germline): LNHDA, SQIVND (reference sequence). The CDR3 coding sequence is TGTGCCAGTAGTATATCAGGGCCCCATCAGCCCCAGCATTTT. As protein: CASSISGPHQPQHF. Looking up the rest from reference TRBV19 and TRBJ1-5 gives the full variable domain: DGGITQSPKYLFRKEGQNVTLSCEQNLNHDAMYWYRQDPGQGLRLIYYSQIVNDFQKGDIAEGYSVSREKKESFPLTVTSAQKNPTAFYLCASSISGPHQPQHFGDGTRLSIL.

The chain links TRBV9 to TRBJ1-1, with a weak D call TRBD1 (5 bases). V was cut by 4 bases and J by 1 base, with 14 bases left in between. The length of the CDR3 is 15 residues. The germline V gene has CDR1 SGDLS and CDR2 YYNGEE. The DNA for the CDR3 is TGTGCCAGCAGCACCACCGGGACGGGGAACACTGAAGCTTTCTTT. It yields the protein CASSTTGTGNTEAFF.

The chain joins TRBV30 to TRBJ2-5; D unclear. V was clipped by 3 bases and J by 0 bases, with 11 bases between them. CDR3 length: 14 residues. Germline V lookup: CDR1 GTSNPN, CDR2 SVGIG (reference sequence). Here the CDR3 DNA reads TGTGCCTGGAGCAAAGTTCCGAACCAAGAGACCCAGTACTTC. It codes for CAWSKVPNQETQYF.

The chain recombines TRBV30 with TRBJ1-1, with no clear D. The CDR3 sequence is 13 residues long. V was trimmed by 1 base and J by 5 bases, leaving 11 bases between them. In germline, CDR1 is GTSNPN, CDR2 SVGIG (reference sequence). The CDR3 loop reads CAWSERLGTEAFF. The CDR3 DNA sequence: TGTGCCTGGAGTGAGCGTTTGGGGACTGAAGCTTTCTTT.

V is TRBV11-2 and J is TRBJ2-6; 8 bases line up with TRBD1. CDR1 is SGHAT, CDR2 FQNNGV, per germline. Losses at the gene ends were 4 bases for V and 2 bases for J; bases not matched to a gene: 1. This CDR3 comprises 15 residues. In DNA, the CDR3 is TGTGCCAGCAGCTGGGACAGGCCTGGGGCCAACGTCCTGACTTTC. Translation: CASSWDRPGANVLTF.

The chain employs TRBV9 and TRBJ1-1; no clear D gene. Germline assignment: CDR1 SGDLS and CDR2 YYNGEE. The V end was cut by 0 bases, the J end by 0 bases, with 6 bases between. The CDR3 is 14 residues long. CDR3 sequence: CASSVASMNTEAFF. The CDR3 nucleotides are TGTGCCAGCAGCGTAGCCAGTATGAACACTGAAGCTTTCTTT.

The rearrangement links TRBV19 to TRBJ2-1, with 8 bases fitting TRBD2. V lost 6 bases and J lost 4; bases outside the gene matches: 8. Germline CDR1 is LNHDA and CDR2 is SQIVND (reference sequence). This CDR3 spans 15 amino acids. The CDR3: CASSTPGTRYNEQFF. The CDR3 DNA reads TGTGCCAGTAGCACACCGGGGACTAGATACAATGAGCAGTTCTTC.

The chain combines TRBV9 with TRBJ1-2, with 7 bases matching TRBD1. The CDR3 totals 14 residues. Looked up from germline, CDR1 is SGDLS and CDR2 is YYNGEE. The V segment lost 3 bases and the J segment 6 bases; nucleotides outside the gene matches: 8. CDR3 coding DNA: TGTGCCAGCAGCGATAGGGACAGAACCCATGGCTACACCTTC. It translates to CASSDRDRTHGYTF.

The chain carries TRBV9 and TRBJ1-4; 8 positions match TRBD1. The V gene's germline CDR1 is SGDLS and CDR2 YYNGEE. Unmatched junction bases numbered 8, after V lost 3 bases and J lost 7 bases. The CDR3 loop spans 15 amino acids. The CDR3 region has the DNA TGTGCCAGCAGCGCCGCGACAGGGGTGGGTGAAAAACTGTTTTTT. This gives the protein CASSAATGVGEKLFF.

The chain uses TRBV19 and TRBJ2-7; 7 bases are a match to TRBD1. The CDR3 extends over 12 amino acids. Looked up from germline, CDR1 is LNHDA and CDR2 is SQIVND (reference sequence). V lost 5 bases, J lost 4 bases, and 2 bases stayed unmatched. CDR3 DNA sequence: TGTGCCAGTAGTCCGACAGGGTACGAGCAGTACTTC. Translation gives CASSPTGYEQYF.

The chain combines TRBV12-5 with TRBJ2-3, with D uncertain. This CDR3 has 14 amino acids. V was cut by 4 bases and J by 8 bases, with 16 bases left in between. Germline CDR1 LGHNT, CDR2 FRNRAP. In nucleotides, the CDR3 is TGTGCTAGTGGTTCAGCCCCCCCGGGCGGTACGCAGTATTTT. It encodes CASGSAPPGGTQYF.

The chain recombines TRBV19 with TRBJ1-2; no definite D call. The V end was cut by 4 bases, the J end by 4 bases, with 10 bases between. CDR1 LNHDA and CDR2 SQIVND come from the germline V gene (reference sequence). The CDR3 spans 13 residues. This CDR3 is CASSTKGGYGYTF. CDR3 DNA: TGTGCCAGTAGTACGAAGGGAGGCTATGGCTACACCTTC.

This rearrangement joins TRBV6-5 to TRBJ1-2; no reliable D call. Germline assignment: CDR1 MNHEY and CDR2 SVGAGI. The V gene lost 6 bases and the J gene lost 8 bases, with 10 bases spanning the gap. CDR3 length: 11 residues. The CDR3 DNA reads as TGTGCCAGCAGCCACGGCGGAGGCTACACCTTC. It encodes CASSHGGGYTF.

V gene TRBV7-9 combines with J gene TRBJ1-1, with D possibly matching TRBD1 (6 bases). This CDR3 region has 13 residues. Germline V gene lookup returns CDR1 SEHNR and CDR2 FQNEAQ (reference sequence). The V and J ends lost 5 bases and 0 bases respectively, with 7 bases between them. CDR3 region: CASSTGMNTEAFF. The CDR3 bases are TGTGCCAGCAGCACAGGGATGAACACTGAAGCTTTCTTT.

The V call is TRBV7-9, the J call TRBJ2-7; TRBD2 agrees at 9 bases. V was clipped by 5 bases and J by 3 bases; unmatched bases: 8. From germline, CDR1 is SEHNR and CDR2 FQNEAQ (reference sequence). CDR3 size: 15 residues. The CDR3 DNA follows: TGTGCCAGCAGCACCATTAGCGGGAGAAGCTACGAGCAGTACTTC. Its translation is CASSTISGRSYEQYF.

The V call is TRBV4-1, the J call TRBJ2-1; 9 bases line up with TRBD2. Germline V gives CDR1 MGHRA, CDR2 YSYEKL. This CDR3 comprises 16 residues. V shed 1 base, J shed 7 bases, and the junction held 8 bases outside the gene matches. The chain's CDR3 is CASSQGLADKRNEQFF. Written as DNA, the CDR3 is TGCGCCAGCAGCCAAGGACTAGCGGACAAAAGGAATGAGCAGTTCTTC.

V gene TRBV12-3 or TRBV12-4 combines with J gene TRBJ2-5, with unresolved D. Trimming stripped 3 bases from V and 2 bases from J, with 7 bases between. The CDR3 has 13 residues. The CDR3 DNA follows: TGTGCCAGCAGTTTCGAGAATCAAGAGACCCAGTACTTC. Its translation: CASSFENQETQYF.

This chain connects TRBV20-1 to TRBJ1-1; D gene ambiguous. The germline CDR1 and CDR2 sequences are DFQATT and SNEGSKA (reference sequence). This CDR3 is built from 11 residues. V dropped 4 bases and J dropped 11 bases, with 14 bases sitting between them. The CDR3 loop reads CSAKSTGFAFF. The CDR3 region has the DNA TGCAGTGCTAAGTCCACTGGTTTTGCTTTCTTT.

The chain couples TRBV6-5 to TRBJ1-1; a weak D match, TRBD1 (6 bases). CDR1 is MNHEY, CDR2 SVGAGI, per germline. The CDR3 totals 14 residues. The V end lost 5 bases, the J end lost 7 bases, and 17 bases lay between the germline ends. The CDR3 sequence is CASSHQTGKGEAFF. CDR3 nucleotides: TGTGCCAGCAGTCACCAAACAGGGAAGGGTGAAGCTTTCTTT.

The chain joins TRBV27 to TRBJ2-3; D not certain. V shed 3 bases and J shed 3 bases, with 7 bases lying between them. The CDR3 covers 13 residues. Germline CDR1 MNHEY, CDR2 SMNVEV (reference sequence). The CDR3 nucleotides read TGTGCCAGCAGTTTCTCCGCAACAGATACGCAGTATTTT. This codes for CASSFSATDTQYF.

The rearrangement links TRBV7-2 to TRBJ2-7, with 10 bases fitting TRBD2. Trimming cost V 5 bases and J 4 bases; bases outside gene matches: 17. Germline V lookup: CDR1 SGHTA, CDR2 FQGNSA. This CDR3 comprises 18 residues. CDR3 nucleotide sequence: TGTGCCAGCAGCCACAGGGGCCAGGGGACTAGCGTACCTTACGAGCAGTACTTC. It encodes CASSHRGQGTSVPYEQYF.

The CDR3: CASSPGGQMNTEAFF. CDR3 coding DNA: TGTGCCAGCAGCCCTGGGGGACAGATGAACACTGAAGCTTTCTTT. The chain combines TRBV7-3 with TRBJ1-1, with 7 bases identical to TRBD1. V lost 5 bases, J lost 0 bases, and 6 bases stayed unmatched. This CDR3 has 15 amino acids. Germline CDR1 is SGHTA and CDR2 is FQGTGA.

The V and J genes are TRBV6-6 and TRBJ2-6; TRBD1 matches at 12 bases. This CDR3 contains 21 residues. CDR1 is MNHNY and CDR2 is SVGAGI in the germline V gene (reference sequence). Trimming took 5 bases from V and 2 from J; bases not matched to a gene: 16. The CDR3 bases are TGTGCCAGCAGTCGAGCGAGCTATCCCGGGACAGGGGGCACTGGGGCCAACGTCCTGACTTTC. It is translated as CASSRASYPGTGGTGANVLTF.

J is TRBJ2-7 and V is TRBV4-1; the match to TRBD1 covers 12 bases. CDR3 length equals 15 residues. J lost 0 bases, V lost 4 bases, and 1 base had no gene match. Germline V gene lookup returns CDR1 MGHRA and CDR2 YSYEKL. The CDR3 here is CASSRGQGASYEQYF. The CDR3, as DNA: TGCGCCAGCAGCCGGGGACAGGGGGCCTCCTACGAGCAGTACTTC.

This chain links TRBV6-5 with TRBJ1-5; 7 nucleotides line up with TRBD1. This CDR3 contains 15 residues. Germline CDR1 MNHEY, CDR2 SVGAGI. V lost 5 bases and J lost 3; bases outside the gene matches: 7. The CDR3 DNA sequence: TGTGCCAGCAGTAGACAGGGAAGTTCCAATCAGCCCCAGCATTTT. Protein product: CASSRQGSSNQPQHF.

This chain connects TRBV7-9 to TRBJ1-2, with 7 nucleotides matching TRBD1. The length of the CDR3 is 14 residues. The V and J ends lost 5 bases and 8 bases, in that order; junction bases with no gene match: 11. CDR1 is SEHNR and CDR2 is FQNEAQ in the germline V gene (reference sequence). CDR3 amino acids: CASSRGQPSEGYTF. The DNA of the CDR3 is TGTGCCAGCAGCCGGGGACAGCCCTCCGAGGGCTACACCTTC.

The chain combines TRBV7-2 with TRBJ2-2; possible D gene TRBD2, 7 bases. From germline, CDR1 is SGHTA and CDR2 FQGNSA. This CDR3 spans 15 amino acids. V was trimmed by 5 bases and J by 5 bases, leaving 15 bases between them. The CDR3 DNA is TGTGCCAGCAGCCGTGGGAGGGGGAGGACCGGGGAGCTGTTTTTT. The encoded protein is CASSRGRGRTGELFF.

This chain links TRBV29-1 with TRBJ2-7; 9 bases map to TRBD2. Germline CDR1 and CDR2: SQVTM and ANQGSEA. This CDR3 is 12 amino acids long. The trim removed 7 bases at V and 10 bases at J, leaving 11 bases unmatched. The CDR3 DNA reads TGCAGCGCCGCCTGGGCTAGCGGGGACCAGTACTTC. It yields the protein CSAAWASGDQYF.

The V and J genes are TRBV7-2 and TRBJ2-5; D is perhaps TRBD1 or TRBD2 (5 bases each). The V end lost 4 bases, the J end lost 1 base, and 7 bases lay between the germline ends. Germline CDR1 and CDR2: SGHTA and FQGNSA. This CDR3 contains 13 residues. The CDR3 reads CASSWGTQETQYF. The CDR3 DNA is TGTGCCAGCAGCTGGGGGACCCAAGAGACCCAGTACTTC.

The J gene is TRBJ2-3, the V gene TRBV5-1, with D possibly being TRBD1 (5 bases). Per germline, CDR1 SGHRS and CDR2 YFSETQ. The ends were cut back, 2 bases at V and 6 bases at J, with 16 bases in the middle. This CDR3 has 15 residues. The CDR3 is CASSFRAPLTDTQYF. The CDR3, as DNA: TGCGCCAGCAGCTTCAGGGCTCCTCTTACGGATACGCAGTATTTT.

This clone was observed once. The chain recombines TRBV30 with TRBJ1-1; D uncertain. The CDR3 consists of 13 residues. The germline V gene has CDR1 GTSNPN and CDR2 SVGIG (reference sequence). Trimming pared 2 bases from V and 6 bases from J, leaving 13 bases between. The CDR3 protein is CAWSPDLGAEAFF. The CDR3 coding sequence is TGTGCCTGGAGTCCTGACCTGGGCGCTGAAGCTTTCTTT. The full variable domain, completed using reference TRBV30 and TRBJ1-1, is SQTIHQWPATLVQPVGSPLSLECTVEGTSNPNLYWYRQAAGRGLQLLFYSVGIGQISSEVPQNLSASRPQDRQFILSSKKLLLSDSGFYLCAWSPDLGAEAFFGQGTRLTVV.